The 10 T cell receptor beta chains below all came from one sample that was sequenced in a study of blood T cells in healthy people across ages. A second PCR of about 7 to 11 cycles used a sample-barcoded 5' primer and a J-beta primer mix. TCRdb recomputed calls from the 5' RACE reads with MiXCR, one row per CDR3 protein. The sample lists about 800,000 distinct CDR3 sequences; 20% to 30% were seen once. This sample was also put to use in a study of T cells of mothers and their children.

Sequencing used blood. The receptors here all came from a boy aged 10-17 years in good health.

As regards this clonotype: An end of the junction does not agree with germline; a read error may underlie this. This chain joins TRBV7-2 and TRBJ1-6, with D possibly being TRBD1 (5 bases). The germline gives CDR1 SGHTA, CDR2 FQGNSA. The CDR3 has 16 amino acids. The CDR3 sequence: CAGSLAWKGQESPLHF. In DNA form, the CDR3 reads TGTGCCGGCAGCTTAGCGTGGAAGGGGCAGGAGTCACCCCTCCACTTT.

V and J are TRBV6-6 and TRBJ2-5, with TRBD2 identical over 11 bases. From germline, CDR1 is MNHNY and CDR2 SVGAGI (reference sequence). The V segment lost 6 bases and the J segment 5 bases; nucleotides outside the gene matches: 8. The CDR3 consists of 15 residues. The CDR3: CASRATSGSLETQYF. The CDR3, as DNA: TGTGCCAGCAGGGCCACTAGCGGGAGTCTTGAGACCCAGTACTTC.

This clonotype has more than one count but fewer than ten. The V gene is TRBV19, the J gene TRBJ2-7, with 10 bases fitting TRBD1. Germline CDR1 LNHDA, CDR2 SQIVND (reference sequence). This CDR3 region has 13 residues. V was pared by 10 bases and J by 5 bases, with 8 bases of the junction left unmatched. The CDR3 loop is CATLTGGADEQYF. For the CDR3, the DNA is TGTGCCACCCTGACAGGGGGCGCGGACGAGCAGTACTTC.

This clonotype was detected many times. The chain has TRBV4-3 and TRBJ2-1; D uncertain. With 1 base removed from V and 2 bases from J, the gap between germline ends came to 6 bases. CDR3 length equals 14 residues. The germline CDR1 and CDR2 sequences are LGHNA and YSLEER. The CDR3 DNA follows: TGCGCCAGCAGCCAAGGAGGCCCCTACAATGAGCAGTTCTTC. Translation: CASSQGGPYNEQFF.

The chain links TRBV28 to TRBJ1-2; D is possibly TRBD1 (5 bases). The CDR3 contains 15 residues. CDR1 and CDR2 (germline): MDHEN, SYDVKM. V was cut by 3 bases and J by 5 bases, with 16 bases left in between. The CDR3 coding sequence is TGTGCCAGCAGTTTTATGCGGGGCGCACGGTATGGCTACACCTTC. As protein: CASSFMRGARYGYTF.

CDR3 loop: CASSPGLEGGGYTF. In DNA, the CDR3 is TGCGCCAGCAGCCCGGGACTGGAAGGTGGCGGCTACACCTTC. The V and J genes are TRBV5-1 and TRBJ1-2; D is perhaps TRBD1 (5 bases). Trimming shortened V by 4 bases and J by 8 bases, and 18 bases separated the two germline ends. This CDR3 comprises 14 residues. Germline V lookup: CDR1 SGHRS, CDR2 YFSETQ.

Comments on this clonotype: The germline gene is not matched at one end of the junction; a read error may be the cause. The rearrangement uses TRBV9 and TRBJ2-1; tentative D call: TRBD2 (7 bases). From germline, CDR1 is SGDLS and CDR2 YYNGEE. The CDR3 runs to 16 residues. Written as DNA, the CDR3 is TGTGCCAGCAGCGTAGAAGGCGGGGGCGCTTACAATGAGCACTTCTTC. This encodes CASSVEGGGAYNEHFF.

The sample holds a few counts of this clonotype. The rearrangement uses TRBV7-9 and TRBJ2-5; tentatively, D is TRBD2 (7 bases). Per the germline V gene, CDR1 is SEHNR and CDR2 is FQNEAQ (reference sequence). This CDR3 is built from 19 residues. The V end was cut by 4 bases, the J end by 2 bases, with 26 bases between. CDR3 protein: CASSSTLGGGSLTQETQYF. CDR3 nucleotides: TGTGCCAGCAGCTCAACCTTAGGGGGGGGCTCCCTAACGCAAGAGACCCAGTACTTC.

The CDR3 sequence: CSASGGGFTDTQYF. The CDR3 nucleotides are TGCAGTGCAAGCGGGGGGGGCTTCACAGATACGCAGTATTTT. The rearrangement uses TRBV20-1 and TRBJ2-3; 10 nucleotides align to TRBD2. The junction had 5 bases not matched to a gene; V was cut back by 6 bases and J by 2 bases. The CDR3 extends over 14 amino acids. Per the germline V gene, CDR1 is DFQATT and CDR2 is SNEGSKA (reference sequence).

On this clonotype itself: One end of the junction does not line up with germline, which may come from a read error. This CDR3 is CASTLQPGWLDTEASF. CDR3 nucleotides: TGTGCCAGCACCCTCCAACCGGGGTGGTTGGACACTGAAGCTTCCTTT. The chain combines TRBV7-9 with TRBJ1-1; tentative D call: TRBD1 (5 bases). The germline CDR1 and CDR2 sequences are SEHNR and FQNEAQ (reference sequence). This CDR3 spans 16 amino acids.